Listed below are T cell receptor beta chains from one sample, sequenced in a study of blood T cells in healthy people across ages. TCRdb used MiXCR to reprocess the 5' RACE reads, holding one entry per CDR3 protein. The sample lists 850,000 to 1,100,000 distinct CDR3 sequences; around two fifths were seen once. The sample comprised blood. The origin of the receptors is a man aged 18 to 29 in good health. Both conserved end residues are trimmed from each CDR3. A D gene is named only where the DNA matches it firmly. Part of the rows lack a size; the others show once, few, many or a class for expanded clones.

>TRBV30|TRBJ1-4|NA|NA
AWRQGTNEKLF
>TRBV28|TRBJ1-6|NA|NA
ASSSDRLNSPLH
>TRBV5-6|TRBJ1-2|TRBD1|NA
ASSYETGQGSGYT
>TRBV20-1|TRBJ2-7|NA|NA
SALGLKSSYEQY
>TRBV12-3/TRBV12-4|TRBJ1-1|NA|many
ASSPPGHLNTEAF
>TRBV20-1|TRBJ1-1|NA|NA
SAPQGSAEAF
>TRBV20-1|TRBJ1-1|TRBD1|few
SARDGDRTNTEAF
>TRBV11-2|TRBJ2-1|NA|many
ASKDSSYNEQF
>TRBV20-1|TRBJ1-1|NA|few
SARQGANTEAF
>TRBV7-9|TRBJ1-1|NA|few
ASSFEQGASTEAF
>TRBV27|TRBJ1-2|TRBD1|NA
ASSRGQGNSPYGYT
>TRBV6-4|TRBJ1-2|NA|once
ASSPLHGRNYGYT
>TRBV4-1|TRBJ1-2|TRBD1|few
ASTQGEDRGFYGYT
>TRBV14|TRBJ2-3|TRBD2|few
ASSQDRTSGDTDTQY
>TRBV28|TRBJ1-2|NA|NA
ASSSGGGAPSGYT
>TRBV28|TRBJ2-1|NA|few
ASSFTSYNEQF
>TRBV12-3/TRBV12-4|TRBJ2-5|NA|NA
ASSLSPGNEQY
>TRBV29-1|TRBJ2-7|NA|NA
SAEGVGSYEQY
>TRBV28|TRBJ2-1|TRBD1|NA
ASSPRGQGKIEQF
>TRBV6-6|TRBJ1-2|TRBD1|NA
ASRIGTGNYGYT
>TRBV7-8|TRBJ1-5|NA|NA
ASSLKRDTGQPQH
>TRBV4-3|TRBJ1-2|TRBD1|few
ASSDLLLSGTGDNYGYT
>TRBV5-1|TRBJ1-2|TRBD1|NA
ASRRTGNDYGYT
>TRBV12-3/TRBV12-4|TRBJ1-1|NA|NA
ASTLLQNTEAF
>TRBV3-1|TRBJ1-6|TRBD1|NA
ASSQGRTGDSPLH
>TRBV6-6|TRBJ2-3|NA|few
ASSYRVEGVVPDTQY
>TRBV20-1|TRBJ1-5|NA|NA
SANRGGPNQPQH
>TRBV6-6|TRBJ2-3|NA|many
ASSYQGGDTQY
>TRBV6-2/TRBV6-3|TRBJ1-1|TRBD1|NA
ASSFGQGRGNTEAF
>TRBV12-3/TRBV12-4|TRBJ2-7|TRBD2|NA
ASSLLAGGVTYEQY
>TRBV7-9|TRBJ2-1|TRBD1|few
ASSHRQGHEQF
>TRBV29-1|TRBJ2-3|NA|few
SAILVSTDTQY
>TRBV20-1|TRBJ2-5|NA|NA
SARRGRVQETQY
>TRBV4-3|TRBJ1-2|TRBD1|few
ASSQDQGANYGYT
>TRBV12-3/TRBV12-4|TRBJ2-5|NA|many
ASSFSGQETQY
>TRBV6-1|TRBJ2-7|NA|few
ASSENPGRAYEQY
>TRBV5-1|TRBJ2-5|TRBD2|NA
ASRMGSGDQETQY
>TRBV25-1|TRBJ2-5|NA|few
ASTGWAGHGETQY
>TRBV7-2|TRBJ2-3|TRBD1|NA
ASQTEGARGTDTQY
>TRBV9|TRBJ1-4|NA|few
ASSSGRRDQEEKLF
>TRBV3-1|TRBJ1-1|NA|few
ASSQVERKAF
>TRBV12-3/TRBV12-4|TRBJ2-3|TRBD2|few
ASTRTSPDTQY
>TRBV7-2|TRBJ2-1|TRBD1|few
ASSSRQGHNEQF
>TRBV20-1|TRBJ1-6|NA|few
SARGGFDNSPLH
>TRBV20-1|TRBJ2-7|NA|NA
SARSLKDSEQY
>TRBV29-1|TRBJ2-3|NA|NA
SVEDGTGTDTQY
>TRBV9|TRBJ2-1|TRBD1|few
ASSATPGQGAYNEQF
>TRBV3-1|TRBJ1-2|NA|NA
ASKSGDKANYGYT
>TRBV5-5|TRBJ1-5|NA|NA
ASSFTGAQNRPQH
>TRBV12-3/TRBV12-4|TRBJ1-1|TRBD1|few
ASSLVSRDSKAF